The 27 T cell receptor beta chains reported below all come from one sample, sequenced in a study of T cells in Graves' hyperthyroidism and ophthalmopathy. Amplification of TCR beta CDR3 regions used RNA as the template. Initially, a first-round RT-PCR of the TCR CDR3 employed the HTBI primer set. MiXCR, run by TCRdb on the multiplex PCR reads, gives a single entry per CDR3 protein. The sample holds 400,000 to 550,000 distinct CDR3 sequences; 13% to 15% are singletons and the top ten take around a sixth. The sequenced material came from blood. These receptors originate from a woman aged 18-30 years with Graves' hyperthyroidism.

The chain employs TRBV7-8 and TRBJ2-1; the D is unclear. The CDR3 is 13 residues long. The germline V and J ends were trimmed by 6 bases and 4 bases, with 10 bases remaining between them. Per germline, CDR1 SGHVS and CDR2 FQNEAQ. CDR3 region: CASRSKVYNEQFF. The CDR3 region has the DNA TGTGCCAGCAGGTCCAAGGTGTACAATGAGCAGTTCTTC. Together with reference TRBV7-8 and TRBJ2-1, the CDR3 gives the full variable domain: GAGVSQSPRYKVAKRGQDVALRCDPISGHVSLFWYQQALGQGPEFLTYFQNEAQLDKSGLPSDRFFAERPEGSVSTLKIQRTQQEDSAVYLCASRSKVYNEQFFGPGTRLTVL.

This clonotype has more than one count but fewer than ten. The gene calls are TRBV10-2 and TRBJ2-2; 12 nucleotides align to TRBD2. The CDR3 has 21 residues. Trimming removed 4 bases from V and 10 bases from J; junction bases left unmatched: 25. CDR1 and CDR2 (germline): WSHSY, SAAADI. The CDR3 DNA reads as TGCGCCAGCAGTGCGTTACCCAATCAAGGACTAGCGGGGAGAACGGGTTCGGAGCTGTTTTTT. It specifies CASSALPNQGLAGRTGSELFF.

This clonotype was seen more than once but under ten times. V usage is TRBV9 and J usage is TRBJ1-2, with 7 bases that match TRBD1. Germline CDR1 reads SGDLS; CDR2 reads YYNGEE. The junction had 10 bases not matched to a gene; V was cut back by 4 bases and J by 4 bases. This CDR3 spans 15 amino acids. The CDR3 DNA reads TGTGCCAGCAGCATAGGCCGAGACAGGGTCTATGGCTACACCTTC. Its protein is CASSIGRDRVYGYTF.

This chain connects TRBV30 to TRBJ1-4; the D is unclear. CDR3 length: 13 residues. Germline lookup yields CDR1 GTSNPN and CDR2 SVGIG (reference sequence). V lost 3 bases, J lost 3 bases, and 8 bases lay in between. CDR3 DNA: TGTGCCTGGAGCGGCCCGGCTAATGAAAAACTGTTTTTT. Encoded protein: CAWSGPANEKLFF.

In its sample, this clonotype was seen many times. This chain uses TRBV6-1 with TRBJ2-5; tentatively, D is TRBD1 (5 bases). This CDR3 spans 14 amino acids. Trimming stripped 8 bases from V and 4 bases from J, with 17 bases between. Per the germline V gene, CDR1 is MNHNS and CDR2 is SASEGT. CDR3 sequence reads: CASWGARSTETQYF. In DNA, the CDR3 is TGTGCCAGCTGGGGCGCCCGGAGTACAGAGACCCAGTACTTC.

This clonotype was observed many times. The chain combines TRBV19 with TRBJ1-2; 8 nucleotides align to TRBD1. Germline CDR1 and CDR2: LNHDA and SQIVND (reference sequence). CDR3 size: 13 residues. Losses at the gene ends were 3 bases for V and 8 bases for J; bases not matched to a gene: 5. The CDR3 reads CASSIGDRGGYTF. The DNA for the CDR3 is TGTGCCAGTAGTATCGGCGACAGGGGCGGCTACACCTTC.

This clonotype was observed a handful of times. CDR3 DNA: TGTGCCAGCAGTCCTCCTTCGGGAGTGAGAGATACGCAGTATTTT. It codes for CASSPPSGVRDTQYF. The rearrangement joins TRBV27 to TRBJ2-3, with TRBD2 as a possible D gene (6 bases). Trimming left V 5 bases short and J 5 bases short, with 17 bases between. The CDR3 has 15 residues. The V gene's germline CDR1 is MNHEY and CDR2 SMNVEV (reference sequence).

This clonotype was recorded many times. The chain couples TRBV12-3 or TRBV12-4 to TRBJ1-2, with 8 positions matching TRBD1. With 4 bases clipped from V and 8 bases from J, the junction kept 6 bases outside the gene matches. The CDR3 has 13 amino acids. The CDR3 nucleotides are TGTGCCAGCAGTTCAAGAGACAGGGGCGGCTACACCTTC. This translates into CASSSRDRGGYTF.

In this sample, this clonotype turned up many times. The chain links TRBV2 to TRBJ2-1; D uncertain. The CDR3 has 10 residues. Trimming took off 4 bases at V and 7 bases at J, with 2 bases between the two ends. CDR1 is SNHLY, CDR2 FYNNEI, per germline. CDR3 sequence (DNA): TGTGCCAGCAGTGCAAATGAGCAGTTCTTC. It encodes CASSANEQFF.

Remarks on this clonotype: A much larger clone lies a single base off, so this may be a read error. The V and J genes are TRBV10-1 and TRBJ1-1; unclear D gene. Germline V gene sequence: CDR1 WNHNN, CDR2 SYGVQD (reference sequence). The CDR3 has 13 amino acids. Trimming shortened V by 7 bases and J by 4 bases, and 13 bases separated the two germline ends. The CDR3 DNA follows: TGCGCCAGCACGACAACATCGGGCACTGAAGCTTTCTTT. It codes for CASTTTSGTEAFF.

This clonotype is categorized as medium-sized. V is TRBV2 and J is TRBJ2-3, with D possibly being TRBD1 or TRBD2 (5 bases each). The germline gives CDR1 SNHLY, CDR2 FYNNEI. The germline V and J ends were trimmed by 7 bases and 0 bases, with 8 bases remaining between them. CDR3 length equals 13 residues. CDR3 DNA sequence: TGTGCCAGCAACCGGGACAGCACAGATACGCAGTATTTT. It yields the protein CASNRDSTDTQYF.

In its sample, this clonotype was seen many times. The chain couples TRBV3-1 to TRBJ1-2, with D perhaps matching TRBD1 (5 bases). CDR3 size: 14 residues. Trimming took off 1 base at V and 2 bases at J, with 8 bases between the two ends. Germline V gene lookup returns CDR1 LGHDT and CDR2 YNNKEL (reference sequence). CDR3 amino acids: CASSQGWDNYGYTF. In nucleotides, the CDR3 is TGTGCCAGCAGCCAAGGTTGGGACAACTATGGCTACACCTTC. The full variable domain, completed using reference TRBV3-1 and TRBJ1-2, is DTAVSQTPKYLVTQMGNDKSIKCEQNLGHDTMYWYKQDSKKFLKIMFSYNNKELIINETVPNRFSPKSPDKAHLNLHINSLELGDSAVYFCASSQGWDNYGYTFGSGTRLTVV.

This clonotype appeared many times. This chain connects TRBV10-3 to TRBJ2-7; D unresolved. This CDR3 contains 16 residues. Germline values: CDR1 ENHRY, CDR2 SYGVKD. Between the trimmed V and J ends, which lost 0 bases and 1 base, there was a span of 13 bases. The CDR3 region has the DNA TGTGCCATCAGTGAGTCGCTCATCCCCAGGTCCTACGAGCAGTACTTC. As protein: CAISESLIPRSYEQYF.

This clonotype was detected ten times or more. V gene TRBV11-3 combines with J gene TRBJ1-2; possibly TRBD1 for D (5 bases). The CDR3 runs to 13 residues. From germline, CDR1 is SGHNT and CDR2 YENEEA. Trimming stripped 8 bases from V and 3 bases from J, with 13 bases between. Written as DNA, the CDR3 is TGTGCCAGCGGACGGGGAGGGGACTATGGCTACACCTTC. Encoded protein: CASGRGGDYGYTF.

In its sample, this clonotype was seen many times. CDR3: CASSPRDRMYNEQFF. In DNA, the CDR3 is TGTGCCAGCAGCCCCCGGGACAGGATGTACAATGAGCAGTTCTTC. The rearrangement joins TRBV7-3 to TRBJ2-1; 8 nucleotides agree with TRBD1. V was clipped by 5 bases and J by 4 bases; unmatched bases: 7. This CDR3 is built from 15 residues. CDR1 is SGHTA, CDR2 FQGTGA, per germline.

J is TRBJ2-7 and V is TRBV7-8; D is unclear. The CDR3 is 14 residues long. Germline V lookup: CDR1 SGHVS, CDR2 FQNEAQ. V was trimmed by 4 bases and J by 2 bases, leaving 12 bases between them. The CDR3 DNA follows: TGTGCCAGCAGCTCACAAACAATCGCCTACGAGCAGTACTTC. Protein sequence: CASSSQTIAYEQYF.

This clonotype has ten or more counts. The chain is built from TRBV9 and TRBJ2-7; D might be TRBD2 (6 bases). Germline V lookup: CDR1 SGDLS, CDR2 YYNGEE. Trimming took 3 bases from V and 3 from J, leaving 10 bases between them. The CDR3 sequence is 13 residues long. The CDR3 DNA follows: TGTGCCAGCAGCGGGGGGGAGCTCTACGAGCAGTACTTC. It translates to CASSGGELYEQYF. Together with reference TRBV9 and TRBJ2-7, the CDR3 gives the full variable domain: DSGVTQTPKHLITATGQRVTLRCSPRSGDLSVYWYQQSLDQGLQFLIQYYNGEERAKGNILERFSAQQFPDLHSELNLSSLELGDSALYFCASSGGELYEQYFGPGTRLTVT.

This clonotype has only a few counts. CDR3 residues: CAWHTGHNSPLHF. The CDR3 DNA follows: TGTGCCTGGCATACAGGTCATAATTCACCCCTCCACTTT. This chain joins TRBV30 and TRBJ1-6, with TRBD1 as a possible D gene (5 bases). Trimming stripped 5 bases from V and 5 bases from J, with 10 bases between. The CDR3 is 13 amino acids. Germline V gene sequence: CDR1 GTSNPN, CDR2 SVGIG (reference sequence).

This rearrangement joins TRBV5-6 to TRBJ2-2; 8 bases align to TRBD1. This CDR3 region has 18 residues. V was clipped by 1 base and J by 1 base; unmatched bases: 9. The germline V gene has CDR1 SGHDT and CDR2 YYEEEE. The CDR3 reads CASSLWTGPNKNTGELFF. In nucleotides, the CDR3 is TGTGCCAGCAGCTTGTGGACAGGGCCTAACAAGAACACCGGGGAGCTGTTTTTT. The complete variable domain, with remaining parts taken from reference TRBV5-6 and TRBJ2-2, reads DAGVTQSPTHLIKTRGQQVTLRCSPKSGHDTVSWYQQALGQGPQFIFQYYEEEERQRGNFPDRFSGHQFPNYSSELNVNALLLGDSALYLCASSLWTGPNKNTGELFFGEGSRLTVL.

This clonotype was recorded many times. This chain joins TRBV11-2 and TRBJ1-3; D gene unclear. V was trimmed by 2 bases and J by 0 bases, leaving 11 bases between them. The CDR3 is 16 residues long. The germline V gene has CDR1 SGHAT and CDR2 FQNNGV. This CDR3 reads CASSLTGRTSGNTIYF. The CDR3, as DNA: TGTGCCAGCAGCTTAACCGGACGGACCTCTGGAAACACCATATATTTT.

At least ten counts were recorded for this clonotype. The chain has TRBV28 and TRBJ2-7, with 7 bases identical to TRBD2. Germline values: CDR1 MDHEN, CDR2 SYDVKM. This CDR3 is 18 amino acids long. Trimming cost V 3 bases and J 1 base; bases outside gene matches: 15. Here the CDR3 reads CASSFGLLEAGPSYEQYF. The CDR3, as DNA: TGTGCCAGCAGTTTCGGGCTTTTGGAAGCGGGACCTTCCTACGAGCAGTACTTC.

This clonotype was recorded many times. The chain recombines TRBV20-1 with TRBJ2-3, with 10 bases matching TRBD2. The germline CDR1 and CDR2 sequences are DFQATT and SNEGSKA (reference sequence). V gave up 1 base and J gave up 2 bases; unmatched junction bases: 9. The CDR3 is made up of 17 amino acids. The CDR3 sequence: CSARGGASGSSTDTQYF. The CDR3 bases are TGCAGTGCTAGAGGGGGGGCTAGCGGGAGTTCCACAGATACGCAGTATTTT.

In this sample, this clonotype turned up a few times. CDR3 residues: CSVTAVAGRYYTDTQYF. The CDR3 coding sequence is TGCAGCGTTACGGCTGTGGCTGGGCGGTACTACACAGATACGCAGTATTTT. The rearrangement links TRBV29-1 to TRBJ2-3; no reliable D call. Per the germline V gene, CDR1 is SQVTM and CDR2 is ANQGSEA. The CDR3 runs to 17 residues. V lost 5 bases, J lost 2 bases, and 23 bases lay in between.

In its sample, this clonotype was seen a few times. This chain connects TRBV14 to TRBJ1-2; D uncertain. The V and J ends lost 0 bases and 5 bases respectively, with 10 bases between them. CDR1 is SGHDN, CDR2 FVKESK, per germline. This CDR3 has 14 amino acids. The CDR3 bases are TGTGCCAGCAGCCAAGATATAAAGCTGTATGGCTACACCTTC. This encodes CASSQDIKLYGYTF.

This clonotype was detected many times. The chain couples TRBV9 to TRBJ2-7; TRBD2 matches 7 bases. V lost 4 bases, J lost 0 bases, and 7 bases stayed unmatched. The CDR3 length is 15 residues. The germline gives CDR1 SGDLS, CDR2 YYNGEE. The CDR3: CASSPKRDHSYEQYF. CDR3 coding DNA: TGTGCCAGCAGCCCCAAGCGGGATCACTCCTACGAGCAGTACTTC.

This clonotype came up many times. The CDR3 nucleotides read TGTGCCATCGGGCAGGGGGGCGACAATCAGCCCCAGCATTTT. It specifies CAIGQGGDNQPQHF. The V and J genes are TRBV10-3 and TRBJ1-5; 7 nucleotides agree with TRBD1. V lost 8 bases, J lost 3 bases, and 7 bases stayed unmatched. CDR1 is ENHRY and CDR2 is SYGVKD in the germline V gene. The CDR3 length is 14 residues.

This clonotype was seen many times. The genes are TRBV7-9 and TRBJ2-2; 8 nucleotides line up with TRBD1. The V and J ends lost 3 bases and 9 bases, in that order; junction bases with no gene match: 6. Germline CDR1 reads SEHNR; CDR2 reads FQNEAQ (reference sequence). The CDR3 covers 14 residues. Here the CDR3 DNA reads TGTGCCAGCAGCTTCAGGACAGGGAGGAGGGAGCTGTTTTTT. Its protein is CASSFRTGRRELFF.